The 12 T cell receptor beta chains below all came from one sample that was sequenced in a study of shared clonotypes between healthy human individuals. Profiled with immunoSEQ multiplex PCR; TCRdb holds only in-frame clones, not every one. Of some 2,100,000 clones listed, 85% to 95% are singletons. The naive CD8 fraction comprised CD45RO-negative cells positively selected for CCR7 and excluded terminally differentiated effector memory CD45RA+ cells. Sequencing input: naive CD8+ T cells from PBMCs. These receptors were collected from a man between 18 and 35 years old in good health. Some clones in this sample may be carry-over from other donors' samples.

The CDR3 loop is CSAPPGTTF. The DNA of the CDR3 is TGCAGTGCCCCCCCCGGGACTACCTTC. This chain links TRBV20-1 with TRBJ1-2; tentatively, D is TRBD1 (5 bases). This CDR3 spans 9 amino acids. The germline gives CDR1 DFQATT, CDR2 SNEGSKA (reference sequence). Trimming pared 6 bases from V and 14 bases from J, leaving 13 bases between.

The chain uses TRBV7-9 and TRBJ1-2; D is unresolved. CDR3 size: 14 residues. Germline values: CDR1 SEHNR, CDR2 FQNEAQ (reference sequence). The V end lost 7 bases, the J end lost 2 bases, and 14 bases lay between the germline ends. CDR3 region: CASTFPGPNYGYTF. CDR3 sequence (DNA): TGTGCCAGCACCTTTCCGGGCCCAAACTATGGCTACACCTTC.

The sample holds one count of this clone. The J gene is TRBJ2-7, the V gene TRBV9; D uncertain. The CDR3 extends over 12 amino acids. V was cut by 4 bases and J by 6 bases, with 11 bases left in between. Per germline, CDR1 SGDLS and CDR2 YYNGEE. The CDR3 DNA reads as TGTGCCAGCAGCCCGGAAAGCCGCGAGCAGTACTTC. It yields the protein CASSPESREQYF.

The chain has TRBV19 and TRBJ1-2, with 8 bases that match TRBD1. The CDR3 totals 15 residues. V gave up 5 bases and J gave up 5 bases; unmatched junction bases: 10. Germline CDR1 reads LNHDA; CDR2 reads SQIVND (reference sequence). The CDR3 coding sequence is TGTGCCAGTAGTTCCGCAGGGGGCATAGGATATGGCTACACCTTC. Translated: CASSSAGGIGYGYTF.

V gene TRBV4-2 combines with J gene TRBJ2-7; D perhaps matches TRBD2 (5 bases). Germline V gene lookup returns CDR1 LGHNA and CDR2 YNFKEQ. The CDR3 length is 15 residues. The V end was cut by 4 bases, the J end by 3 bases, with 16 bases between. CDR3 amino acids: CASSLERGRGYEQYF. DNA for the CDR3: TGTGCCAGCAGCCTAGAAAGAGGACGGGGCTACGAGCAGTACTTC.

The gene calls are TRBV7-3 and TRBJ2-3; D might be TRBD1 or TRBD2, each matching 5 bases. The CDR3 is 18 residues long. CDR1 SGHTA and CDR2 FQGTGA come from the germline V gene. The V and J ends lost 5 bases and 2 bases respectively, with 23 bases between them. CDR3 residues: CASSQMPRGTQPTDTQYF. In DNA form, the CDR3 reads TGTGCCAGCAGCCAAATGCCCCGGGGCACCCAACCCACAGATACGCAGTATTTT.

V and J are TRBV5-4 and TRBJ2-1; D is possibly TRBD1 (5 bases). The CDR3 loop spans 14 amino acids. CDR1 SGHNT and CDR2 YYREEE come from the germline V gene (reference sequence). V was cut by 3 bases and J by 4 bases, with 11 bases left in between. The CDR3 here is CASSSLTAYNEQFF. CDR3 DNA sequence: TGTGCCAGCAGCTCCCTGACAGCTTACAATGAGCAGTTCTTC.

V usage is TRBV4-1 and J usage is TRBJ2-7; D is ambiguous. Trimming cost V 6 bases and J 0 bases, with 9 bases left between them. The germline V gene encodes CDR1 MGHRA and CDR2 YSYEKL. CDR3 length: 13 residues. Here the CDR3 reads CASRLAPSYEQYF. The CDR3 nucleotides are TGCGCCAGCAGATTGGCTCCCTCCTACGAGCAGTACTTC.

CDR3: CAISESRGLFAKNIQYF. DNA of the CDR3: TGTGCCATCAGTGAGTCGAGGGGGTTGTTCGCCAAAAACATTCAGTACTTC. The chain links TRBV10-3 to TRBJ2-4; D might be TRBD1 (6 bases). The CDR3 runs to 17 residues. Deletions cut 0 bases from V and 1 base from J, with 13 bases between. Germline V CDR1 and CDR2: ENHRY, SYGVKD.

Of note for this clone: Other DNA sequences from this sample encode an identical CDR3 as well. V usage is TRBV7-9 and J usage is TRBJ2-7; D is ambiguous. Germline CDR1 reads SEHNR; CDR2 reads FQNEAQ (reference sequence). This CDR3 is 13 amino acids long. V was trimmed by 1 base and J by 4 bases, leaving 8 bases between them. The CDR3 DNA reads as TGTGCCAGCAGCTTAGATCGCCCATACGAGCAGTACTTC. It is translated as CASSLDRPYEQYF. The full variable domain, rest sourced from reference TRBV7-9 and TRBJ2-7, is DTGVSQNPRHKITKRGQNVTFRCDPISEHNRLYWYRQTLGQGPEFLTYFQNEAQLEKSRLLSDRFSAERPKGSFSTLEIQRTEQGDSAMYLCASSLDRPYEQYFGPGTRLTVT.

The chain is built from TRBV13 and TRBJ2-7; the D is unclear. CDR1 and CDR2 from the germline V gene are PRHDT and FYEKMQ (reference sequence). V lost 5 bases to trimming and J lost 3 bases, with 11 bases between them. This CDR3 comprises 13 residues. CDR3 protein: CASSQGLNYEQYF. CDR3 DNA: TGTGCCAGCAGCCAAGGGCTGAACTACGAGCAGTACTTC.

V usage is TRBV4-1 and J usage is TRBJ2-1; 10 bases map to TRBD2. From germline, CDR1 is MGHRA and CDR2 YSYEKL. V shed 2 bases, J shed 6 bases, and the junction held 16 bases outside the gene matches. The CDR3 spans 19 residues. The CDR3 loop reads CASSQLGVAGGIRGNEQFF. The CDR3 DNA is TGCGCCAGCAGCCAATTGGGGGTAGCGGGAGGAATCAGAGGCAATGAGCAGTTCTTC.